The source of this T cell receptor beta chain is a study of T-cell reconstitution after alpha-beta-depleted transplantation in children (TCRdb year 2016). Broadly, across the study: Using TCR repertoire profiling, the study quantitatively followed how T-cell immune reconstitution unfolded in children after TCRalphabeta/CD19-depleted allogeneic hematopoietic cell transplantation.

In light of the paper, this sample's treatment or condition label describes: allogeneic hematopoietic cell transplantation with graft depleted of TCRalphabeta T cells and CD19 B cells. Transplant recipients were children who received TCRalphabeta/CD19-depleted allogeneic hematopoietic cell grafts. Receptor amplification or capture employed PCR. Sequencing took place on an Illumina HiSeq 2500. TCR libraries were prepared with molecular barcoding, using unique molecular identifiers to normalize TCRbeta repertoire quantification. TCRdb trimmed the raw reads at Q25, called clones with MiXCR and kept productive beta chains. Every entry covers one CDR3 protein and lists the most common genes and DNA from its rows. In this sample the table shows hundreds of thousands of distinct CDR3 sequences, over 9% of which occur a single time. The ten largest clones capture about 8% of the sample. This clonotype appeared many times. Its antigen is still unknown. Per-nucleotide qualities are absent, and no much larger clonotype sits a single base away.

The V and J ends are trimmed by 2 bases and 5 bases, leaving 11 bases between them. Looking up the germline V gene yields CDR1 SGHDT and CDR2 YYEEEE. The CDR3 has 13 amino acids, counting the end cysteine and phenylalanine. The CDR3 DNA has 39 bases and is translated from base 1. Study-wide findings and limitations: The apparently early alphabetaT-cell count recovery about two months after transplant was reportedly dependent on only several hundred rapidly expanded clones derived from non-depleted graft cells. Hyperexpanded clone frequencies declined over subsequent months; after one year, T-cell counts and TCRbeta diversity were mostly attributed to newly produced T cells. In some patients, high TCRbeta diversity at day 60 was attributed to recipient T cells and intrathymic progenitors that had survived conditioning.

Sequenced material: PBMCs, taken before TCRalphabeta/CD19-depleted stem cell transplant. The source is a boy younger than two with acute myeloid leukemia, due to receive a stem cell transplant. The receptor chain draws on TRBV5-6 and TRBJ2-7, and the D gene may be TRBD2, 6 bases matching. The CDR3 region reads CASSFGGGDEQYF. The DNA reads TGTGCCAGCAGCTTCGGTGGAGGGGACGAGCAGTACTTC.